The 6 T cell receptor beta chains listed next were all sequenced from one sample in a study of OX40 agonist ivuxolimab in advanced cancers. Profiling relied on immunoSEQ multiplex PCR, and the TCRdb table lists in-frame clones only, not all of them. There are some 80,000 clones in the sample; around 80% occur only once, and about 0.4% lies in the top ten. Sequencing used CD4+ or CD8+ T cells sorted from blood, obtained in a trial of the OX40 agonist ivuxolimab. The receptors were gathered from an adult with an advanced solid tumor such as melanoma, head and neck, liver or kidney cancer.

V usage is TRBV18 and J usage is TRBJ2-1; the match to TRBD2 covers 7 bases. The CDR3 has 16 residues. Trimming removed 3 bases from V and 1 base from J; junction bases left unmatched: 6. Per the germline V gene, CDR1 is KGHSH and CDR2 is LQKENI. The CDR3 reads CASSPPSSGSYNEQFF. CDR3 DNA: TGTGCCAGCTCACCTCCTTCTAGCGGTTCCTACAATGAGCAGTTCTTC.

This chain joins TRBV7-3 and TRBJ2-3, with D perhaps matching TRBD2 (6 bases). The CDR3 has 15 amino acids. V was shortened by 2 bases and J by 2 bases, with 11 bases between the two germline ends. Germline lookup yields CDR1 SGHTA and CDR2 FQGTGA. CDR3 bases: TGTGCCAGCAGCTTAGGGGGGAGAGCCACAGATACGCAGTATTTT. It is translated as CASSLGGRATDTQYF.

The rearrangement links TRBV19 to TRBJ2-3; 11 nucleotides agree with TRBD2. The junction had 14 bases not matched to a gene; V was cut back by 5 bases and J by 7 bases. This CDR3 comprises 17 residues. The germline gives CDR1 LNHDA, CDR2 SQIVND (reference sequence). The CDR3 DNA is TGTGCCAGTAGTGCGCGGCTAGCGGGGGGCCGGGTAAATACGCAGTATTTT. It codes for CASSARLAGGRVNTQYF. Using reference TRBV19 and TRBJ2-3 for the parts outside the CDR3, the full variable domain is DGGITQSPKYLFRKEGQNVTLSCEQNLNHDAMYWYRQDPGQGLRLIYYSQIVNDFQKGDIAEGYSVSREKKESFPLTVTSAQKNPTAFYLCASSARLAGGRVNTQYFGPGTRLTVL.

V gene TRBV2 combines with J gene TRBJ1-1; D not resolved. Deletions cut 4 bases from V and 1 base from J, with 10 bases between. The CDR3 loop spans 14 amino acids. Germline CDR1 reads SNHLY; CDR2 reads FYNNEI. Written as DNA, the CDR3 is TGTGCCAGCAGTGTTTTATGGGGGAACACTGAAGCTTTCTTT. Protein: CASSVLWGNTEAFF.

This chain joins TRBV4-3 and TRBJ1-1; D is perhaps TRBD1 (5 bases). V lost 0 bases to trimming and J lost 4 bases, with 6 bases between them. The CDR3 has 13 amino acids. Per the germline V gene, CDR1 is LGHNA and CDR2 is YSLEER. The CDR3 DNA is TGCGCCAGCAGCCAAGATAGGGGCACTGAAGCTTTCTTT. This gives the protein CASSQDRGTEAFF.

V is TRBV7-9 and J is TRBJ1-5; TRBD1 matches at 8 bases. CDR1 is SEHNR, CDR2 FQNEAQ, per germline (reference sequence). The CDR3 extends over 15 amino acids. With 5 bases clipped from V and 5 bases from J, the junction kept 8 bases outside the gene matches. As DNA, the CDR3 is TGTGCCAGCAGCGGATGGACAGGGTATGATCAGCCCCAGCATTTT. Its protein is CASSGWTGYDQPQHF.